These T cell receptor beta chains were read from a single sample in a study of T cell responses to AZD1222 COVID-19 vaccine. Sequencing used immunoSEQ multiplex PCR; TCRdb keeps in-frame clones, though not all of them. Of about 110,000 clones listed, around 84% are singletons. This sample comprised peripheral blood, obtained on day 0 of AZD1222 vaccination. The source of these receptors is an adult in good health. Both conserved end residues are part of each CDR3. The D gene is left open where the match is weak. Only part of the rows carry a size: once, few, many, or a class if the clone is expanded.

.,.,TRBJ2-3,TRBV9,TGTGCCAGCAGCGTATCCGGAGATACGCAGTATTTT,CASSVSGDTQYF
.,.,TRBJ1-4,TRBV5-4,TGTGCCAGCAGCTTGTGGACTGACACTACTAATGAAAAACTGTTTTTT,CASSLWTDTTNEKLFF
.,TRBD1,TRBJ2-5,TRBV19,TGTGCCAGTAGTATCTGGGGACAGGGGACGGGCCAAGAGACCCAGTACTTC,CASSIWGQGTGQETQYF
.,.,TRBJ1-5,TRBV24-1,TGTGCCACCAGCCCCGAAGGGTCGTATAGCAATCAGCCCCAGCATTTT,CATSPEGSYSNQPQHF
.,.,TRBJ2-1,TRBV19,TGTGCCAGTACGGTATCGGGGGGCGGTTCATATGAGCAGTTCTTC,CASTVSGGGSYEQFF
.,.,TRBJ1-2,TRBV7-9,TGTGCCAGCAGCTTAGGCCGGGGCTATGGCTACACCTTC,CASSLGRGYGYTF
.,.,TRBJ1-1,TRBV4-3,TGCGCCAGCAGCCAGAGTGCGCAAACTGAAGCTTTCTTT,CASSQSAQTEAFF
.,TRBD1,TRBJ2-2,TRBV7-6,TGTGCCAGCAGCCCGGACAGGGTCGGAACCGGGGAGCTGTTTTTT,CASSPDRVGTGELFF
.,.,TRBJ1-5,TRBV6-5,TGTGCCAGTACGAGGGGTGGCAATCAGCCCCAGCATTTT,CASTRGGNQPQHF
.,.,TRBJ2-1,TRBV6-6,TGTGCCACATCCGTAGGGCAGAACAATGAGCAGTTCTTC,CATSVGQNNEQFF
.,.,TRBJ1-1,TRBV19,TGTGCCAGTAGTATCGCAGTGACGAACACTGAAGCTTTCTTT,CASSIAVTNTEAFF
.,.,TRBJ2-2,TRBV11-3,TGTGCCAGCAGCTTAAGGGCCGGGGAGCTGTTTTTT,CASSLRAGELFF
.,.,TRBJ2-1,TRBV6-5,TGTGCCAGCAGTTACTCTGGACCGTCCAATGAGCAGTTCTTC,CASSYSGPSNEQFF
.,TRBD1,TRBJ1-4,TRBV3-1/TRBV3-2,TGTGCCAGCAGCCTACGAGGGACAGGGCATGAAAAACTGTTTTTT,CASSLRGTGHEKLFF
.,.,TRBJ2-3,TRBV28,TGTGCCAGCAGTACCCGAAGCAGGGGGGGAAGCACAGATACGCAGTATTTT,CASSTRSRGGSTDTQYF
.,.,TRBJ2-5,TRBV19,TGTGCCAGTAGATATAGCGCATCCAAGACCCAGTACTTC,CASRYSASKTQYF
.,TRBD2,TRBJ2-3,TRBV7-2,TGTGCCAGCAGCTTAGCCAGCGGGGGACCAGATACGCAGTATTTT,CASSLASGGPDTQYF
once,.,TRBJ2-2,TRBV10-3,TGTGCCATCAGTGAGTTCGGGCCGACAAACACCGGGGAGCTGTTTTTT,CAISEFGPTNTGELFF
once,.,TRBJ2-1,TRBV6-1,TGTGCCAGCAGTGAAAGGTGGGGCTACAATGAGCAGTTCTTC,CASSERWGYNEQFF
.,.,TRBJ2-1,TRBV7-2,TGTGCCAGCAGCTTAGGGCACCCCTACAATGAGCAGTTCTTC,CASSLGHPYNEQFF
.,TRBD1,TRBJ1-6,TRBV11-3,TGTGCCAGCAGCTCGACGGGACAGGGTCTCTCACCCCTCCACTTT,CASSSTGQGLSPLHF
.,.,TRBJ1-1,TRBV9,TGTGCCAGCAGCATAGCGGGGCCGGGCACTGAAGCTTTCTTT,CASSIAGPGTEAFF
.,.,TRBJ2-6,TRBV7-3,TGTGCCAGCAGCTTAAATGGAGGGGCTGGGGCCAACGTCCTGACTTTC,CASSLNGGAGANVLTF
.,.,TRBJ1-5,TRBV6-1,TGTGCCAGCAGTGAGAGGCATAATCAGCCCCAGCATTTT,CASSERHNQPQHF
once,TRBD2,TRBJ2-1,TRBV6-5,TGTGCCAGCATCACCGGGGGGTTGATGAACAATGAGCAGTTCTTC,CASITGGLMNNEQFF
.,.,TRBJ1-2,TRBV18,TGTGCCAGCTCAACAGATAACTATGGCTACACCTTC,CASSTDNYGYTF
.,TRBD1,TRBJ1-1,TRBV7-6,TGTGCCAGCAGCCCCGGGACAGGCCCTTCTGAAGCTTTCTTT,CASSPGTGPSEAFF
.,.,TRBJ1-1,TRBV7-2,TGTGCCAGCATCCCGGGGTTTGGCGGACCAACTGAAGCTTTCTTT,CASIPGFGGPTEAFF
.,.,TRBJ1-4,TRBV21-1,TGTGCCAGCAGCAAATTTCGCCCTCGGAGGGTCCGAGCTGCAACTAATGAAAAACTGTTTTTT,CASSKFRPRRVRAATNEKLFF
once,.,TRBJ1-2,TRBV25-1,TGTGCCAGCAGTGAAAGTGACAGTGTTTATGGCTACACCTTC,CASSESDSVYGYTF
.,.,TRBJ2-7,TRBV18,TGTGCCAGCTCACCAGGGGTTGCCTCCGAGCAGTACTTC,CASSPGVASEQYF
.,TRBD1,TRBJ1-2,TRBV3-1/TRBV3-2,TGTGCCAGCAGCCAATCCCCACAACAGGGGGGCTCGGATGGCTACACCTTC,CASSQSPQQGGSDGYTF
.,.,TRBJ2-1,TRBV5-1,TGCGCCAGCAGCTTGCAGGGTGGGTACAATGAGCAGTTCTTC,CASSLQGGYNEQFF
.,.,TRBJ1-2,TRBV21-1,TGTGCCAGCAGCACGTTCTCTGGGTTTCCCTATGGCTACACCTTC,CASSTFSGFPYGYTF
.,.,TRBJ2-7,TRBV5-4,TGTGCCAGCAGCAGGCAAGTAGGGGCCTCCTACGAGCAGTACTTC,CASSRQVGASYEQYF
.,TRBD1,TRBJ2-7,TRBV3-1/TRBV3-2,TGTGCCAGCAGCCAAATCAGAGGGGGCTCGGTCGCGCAGTACTTC,CASSQIRGGSVAQYF
.,TRBD1,TRBJ2-5,TRBV10-1,TGCGCCAGCAGTGCGGGACAGTTGTACCAAGAGACCCAGTACTTC,CASSAGQLYQETQYF
few,.,TRBJ2-1,TRBV6-5,TGTGCCAGCAGCCCCTTGGGGGGCTACAATGAGCAGTTCTTC,CASSPLGGYNEQFF
.,.,TRBJ1-3,TRBV28,TGTGCCAGCAGTTTCCCCGTGTTTTCCGAGAGCTCTGGAAACACCATATATTTT,CASSFPVFSESSGNTIYF
.,.,TRBJ1-1,TRBV6-2/TRBV6-3,TGTGCCAGCAGTGCACAGGTTCCCGACACTGAAGCTTTCTTT,CASSAQVPDTEAFF
.,.,TRBJ1-6,TRBV19,TGTGCCAGTAGTAGGGGGACCGGCCGGGGTTCACCCCTCCACTTT,CASSRGTGRGSPLHF
.,TRBD1,TRBJ1-2,TRBV6-5,TGTGCCAGCACCCTGGACAGGGGGAACTATGGCTACACCTTC,CASTLDRGNYGYTF
.,TRBD1,TRBJ1-6,TRBV6-5,TGTGCCAGCAGTTACTCCCTGGGACAGGGGAATTCACCCCTCCACTTT,CASSYSLGQGNSPLHF
.,TRBD2,TRBJ2-3,TRBV7-2,TGTGCCAGCAGCTGGGCCGGGACTAGCGGCACAGATACGCAGTATTTT,CASSWAGTSGTDTQYF
.,.,TRBJ2-7,TRBV10-3,TGTGCCATCAGTAGACAGAAGGGGTCGGTCGAGCAGTACTTC,CAISRQKGSVEQYF
.,TRBD1,TRBJ1-6,TRBV5-6,TGTGCCAGCAGCTTGGCGGGGGGACAGGGGGGATCACCCCTCCACTTT,CASSLAGGQGGSPLHF
.,TRBD1,TRBJ1-2,TRBV7-8,TGTGCCAGCAGCTTAGCGCAAACAGGGGGGAATGGCTACACCTTC,CASSLAQTGGNGYTF
.,.,TRBJ2-5,TRBV7-9,TGTGCCAGCAGCGCCCCGGTAGACCAAGAGACCCAGTACTTC,CASSAPVDQETQYF